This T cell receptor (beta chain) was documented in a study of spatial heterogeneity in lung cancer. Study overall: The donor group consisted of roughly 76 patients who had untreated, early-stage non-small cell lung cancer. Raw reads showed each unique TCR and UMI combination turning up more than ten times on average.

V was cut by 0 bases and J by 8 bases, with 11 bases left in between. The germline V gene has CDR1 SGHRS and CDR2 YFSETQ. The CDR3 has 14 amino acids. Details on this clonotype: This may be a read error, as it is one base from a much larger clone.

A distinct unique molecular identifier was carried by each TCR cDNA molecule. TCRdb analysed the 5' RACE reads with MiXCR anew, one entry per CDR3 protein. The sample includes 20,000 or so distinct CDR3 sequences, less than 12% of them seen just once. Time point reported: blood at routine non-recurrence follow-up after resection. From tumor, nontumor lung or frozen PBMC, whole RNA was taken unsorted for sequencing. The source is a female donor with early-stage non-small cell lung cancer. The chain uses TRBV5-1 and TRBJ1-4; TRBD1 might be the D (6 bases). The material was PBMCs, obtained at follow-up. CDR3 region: CASSLDRAGEKLFF. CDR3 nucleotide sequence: TGCGCCAGCAGCTTGGACAGGGCTGGGGAAAAACTGTTTTTT.